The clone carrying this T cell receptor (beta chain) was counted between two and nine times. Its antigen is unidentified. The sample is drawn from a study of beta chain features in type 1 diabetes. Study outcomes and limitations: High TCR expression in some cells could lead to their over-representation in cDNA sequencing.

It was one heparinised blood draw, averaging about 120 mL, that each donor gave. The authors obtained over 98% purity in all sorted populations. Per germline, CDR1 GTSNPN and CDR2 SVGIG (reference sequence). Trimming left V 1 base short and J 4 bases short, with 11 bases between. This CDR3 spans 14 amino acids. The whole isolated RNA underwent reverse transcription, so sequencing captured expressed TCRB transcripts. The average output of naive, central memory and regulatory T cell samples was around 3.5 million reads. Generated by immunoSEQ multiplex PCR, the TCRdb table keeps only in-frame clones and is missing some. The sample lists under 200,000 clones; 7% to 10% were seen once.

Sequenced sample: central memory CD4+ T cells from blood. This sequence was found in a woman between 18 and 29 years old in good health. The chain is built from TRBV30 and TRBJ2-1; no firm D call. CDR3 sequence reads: CAWSGLDLYNEQFF. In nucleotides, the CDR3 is TGTGCCTGGAGTGGCCTAGATCTTTACAATGAGCAGTTCTTC.